The 9 T cell receptor beta chains below all came from one sample that was sequenced in a study of T cells in Graves' hyperthyroidism and ophthalmopathy. TCR beta CDR3 sequences were amplified from RNA transcripts. First-round RT-PCR of the TCR CDR3 relied on the HTBI primer set. TCRdb re-analysed the multiplex PCR reads in MiXCR, keeping a single row per CDR3 protein. The repertoire has some 350,000 distinct CDR3 sequences, roughly 15% of them found once; the top ten carry roughly 20%. Sequencing was performed on blood. Source of these receptors: a woman aged 55-70 years with Graves' ophthalmopathy.

Only a few counts were recorded for this clonotype. Here the CDR3 reads CASSQDRAQPGALATDTQYF. In DNA, the CDR3 is TGTGCCAGCAGCCAAGATCGGGCCCAACCCGGGGCCCTCGCCACAGATACGCAGTATTTT. The rearrangement joins TRBV3-1 to TRBJ2-3; perhaps D is TRBD1 or TRBD2 (5 bases each). The CDR3 has 20 residues. Trimming took off 0 bases at V and 2 bases at J, with 24 bases between the two ends. Per germline, CDR1 LGHDT and CDR2 YNNKEL (reference sequence).

This clonotype came up many times. The J gene is TRBJ2-1, the V gene TRBV12-3 or TRBV12-4; D perhaps matches TRBD1 (5 bases). CDR3 length: 15 amino acids. V was cut by 6 bases and J by 3 bases, with 15 bases left in between. In DNA form, the CDR3 reads TGTGCCAGCAGATTGACAGCAGATAACTACAATGAGCAGTTCTTC. Amino acids: CASRLTADNYNEQFF.

This chain links TRBV20-1 with TRBJ1-5; 7 bases are a match to TRBD1. The trim removed 0 bases at V and 4 bases at J, leaving 15 bases unmatched. The CDR3 sequence is 18 residues long. The germline gives CDR1 DFQATT, CDR2 SNEGSKA (reference sequence). For the CDR3, the DNA is TGCAGTGCTAGAGATCTGGACAGGTCTTTCGTTAGGAATCAGCCCCAGCATTTT. Residues: CSARDLDRSFVRNQPQHF.

This clonotype has a count of ten or more. J is TRBJ2-1 and V is TRBV29-1, with 12 bases matching TRBD2. V lost 4 bases, J lost 4 bases, and 11 bases stayed unmatched. Germline-derived CDR1 and CDR2 are SQVTM and ANQGSEA. The CDR3 length is 17 residues. The CDR3 loop is CSVALLAGGPPYNEQFF. CDR3 in DNA: TGCAGCGTTGCCTTACTAGCGGGAGGACCCCCGTACAATGAGCAGTTCTTC.

This clonotype was observed many times. This sequence joins TRBV6-5 and TRBJ2-7; D gene ambiguous. The CDR3 length is 16 residues. V dropped 1 base and J dropped 7 bases, with 20 bases sitting between them. Germline loops: CDR1 MNHEY, CDR2 SVGAGI. In DNA form, the CDR3 reads TGTGCCAGCAGTTACTTAGCCACCTACGGACCCTGGGAGCAGTACTTC. Its protein is CASSYLATYGPWEQYF.

As concerns this clonotype: This may arise from a read error, as a much more abundant clone is one base away. This sequence joins TRBV28 and TRBJ2-7; TRBD1 matches 8 bases. V shed 6 bases and J 1 base; nucleotides not matched to a gene: 2. Germline CDR1 and CDR2: MDHEN and SYDVKM. This CDR3 is 13 amino acids long. The CDR3 DNA reads as TGTGCCAGCAGGGACAGGGAGTCCTACGAGCAGTACTTC. Translated: CASRDRESYEQYF.

This clonotype appeared a few times. The V call is TRBV7-8, the J call TRBJ2-3; D remains unclear. The length of the CDR3 is 15 residues. Trimming stripped 2 bases from V and 0 bases from J, with 9 bases between. Looked up from germline, CDR1 is SGHVS and CDR2 is FQNEAQ. CDR3 DNA: TGTGCCAGCAGCTTATTCCCCCGGAGCACAGATACGCAGTATTTT. This encodes CASSLFPRSTDTQYF.

For this clonotype: A read error may produce the germline difference seen at one junction end. The chain has TRBV6-2 or TRBV6-3 and TRBJ1-5; tentatively, D is TRBD1 (5 bases). The length of the CDR3 is 14 residues. From germline, CDR1 is MNHEY and CDR2 SVGEGT. The DNA for the CDR3 is TGTGCCAGCAGTCCGGGGCCGGGGAACCAGCACCAGCATTTT. Amino acid sequence: CASSPGPGNQHQHF.

This clonotype has a count of ten or more. The chain links TRBV12-3 or TRBV12-4 to TRBJ1-1; TRBD1 is a possible D gene (5 bases). This CDR3 is 14 amino acids long. With 3 bases removed from V and 0 bases from J, the gap between germline ends came to 8 bases. The chain's CDR3 is CASSLRGLNTEAFF. The CDR3 DNA follows: TGTGCCAGCAGTTTGAGGGGCTTGAACACTGAAGCTTTCTTT.